This T cell receptor (beta chain) emerged from a study of T cell repertoires in cytomegalovirus infection. Study-level information: The public TCR beta signatures pointed to both CMV infection and matching HLA type.

On this clonotype itself: Its specificity is unknown. A junction boundary mismatches the germline segment, possibly from a read error.

TCRdb reprocessed the reads via MiXCR and lists one record per CDR3 protein. The sample lists about 150,000 distinct CDR3 sequences; about 20% were seen once. Study findings and constraints: The study found HLA-C-restricted CMV-specific TCR beta clonotypes dominating the ex vivo response.

In germline, CDR1 is DFQATT, CDR2 SNEGSKA (reference sequence). This CDR3 is 17 amino acids long. The sequence was obtained from a human donor in good health (CMV status not recorded). Some clones in this sample may be carry-over from other donors' samples. V gene TRBV20-1 combines with J gene TRBJ2-2; 10 bases are shared with TRBD2. The sequenced sample was PBMCs. The CDR3: CSARIPLAGKGTGGLFF. DNA of the CDR3: TGCAGTGCTAGAATCCCACTAGCGGGAAAGGGCACCGGGGGGCTGTTTTTT.